This T cell receptor (beta chain) was recorded in a study of blood T cell repertoires in COVID-19. The CDR3 sequence is 17 residues long. From germline, CDR1 is KGHDR and CDR2 SFDVKD. V was clipped by 3 bases and J by 2 bases; unmatched bases: 7. This table comes from immunoSEQ multiplex PCR, and its TCRdb copy is limited to in-frame clones, with some not included. The table records some 670,000 clones, 70% to 90% of them present only once. The specimen sequenced was peripheral blood. This rearrangement joins TRBV24-1 to TRBJ2-4; 9 nucleotides line up with TRBD1. The sequence was collected from a young woman with acute or convalescent COVID-19. The CDR3 protein is CATSDGGTGRTKNIQYF. Here the CDR3 DNA reads TGTGCCACCAGTGATGGAGGGACAGGGAGGACCAAAAACATTCAGTACTTC.